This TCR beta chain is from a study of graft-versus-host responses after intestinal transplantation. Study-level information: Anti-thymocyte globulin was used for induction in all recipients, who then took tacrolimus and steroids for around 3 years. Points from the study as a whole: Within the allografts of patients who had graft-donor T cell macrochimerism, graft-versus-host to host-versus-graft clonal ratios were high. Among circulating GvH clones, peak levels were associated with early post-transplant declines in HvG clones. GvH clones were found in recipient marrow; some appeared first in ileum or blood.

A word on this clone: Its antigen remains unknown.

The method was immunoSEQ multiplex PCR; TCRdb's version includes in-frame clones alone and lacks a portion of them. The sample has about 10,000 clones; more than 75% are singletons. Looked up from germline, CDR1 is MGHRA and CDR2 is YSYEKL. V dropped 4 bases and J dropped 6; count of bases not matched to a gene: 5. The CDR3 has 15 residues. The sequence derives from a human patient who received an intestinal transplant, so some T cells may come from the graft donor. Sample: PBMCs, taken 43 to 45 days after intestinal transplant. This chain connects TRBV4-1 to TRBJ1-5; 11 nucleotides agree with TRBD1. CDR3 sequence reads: CASSRGQGGGQPQHF. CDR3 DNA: TGCGCCAGCAGCCGGGGACAGGGGGGTGGTCAGCCCCAGCATTTT.